Presented here are 27 T cell receptor beta chains from one specimen sequenced in a study of cytomegalovirus exposure and HLA in healthy donors. Researchers ran the PCR with 60 Vbeta and 13 Jbeta primers. Method: immunoSEQ multiplex PCR; TCRdb's copy keeps in-frame clones and lacks some. Of roughly 100,000 clones listed, 63% were seen once; the top ten hold about 4.3%. Sequenced input: PBMCs. The source of these receptors is a human donor in good health.

The chain combines TRBV6-5 with TRBJ2-7; D gene uncertain. Trimming took 0 bases from V and 0 from J, leaving 9 bases between them. Looked up from germline, CDR1 is MNHEY and CDR2 is SVGAGI. The CDR3 runs to 15 residues. The CDR3 nucleotides are TGTGCCAGCAGTTACTCGGCGGTAAGCTCCTACGAGCAGTACTTC. Translation gives CASSYSAVSSYEQYF.

This clone turned up a few times. The rearrangement links TRBV30 to TRBJ2-7; perhaps TRBD1 as D (6 bases). The germline V gene has CDR1 GTSNPN and CDR2 SVGIG (reference sequence). The CDR3 has 15 amino acids. Trimming left V 5 bases short and J 5 bases short, with 22 bases between. In nucleotides, the CDR3 is TGTGCCTGGGCCGCCGGGACACTATTGGGCAACGAGCAGTACTTC. It yields the protein CAWAAGTLLGNEQYF.

This rearrangement joins TRBV11-3 to TRBJ1-4; possible D gene TRBD1, 5 bases. Trimming pared 6 bases from V and 8 bases from J, leaving 22 bases between. The CDR3 covers 16 residues. Germline V gene lookup returns CDR1 SGHNT and CDR2 YENEEA. Written as DNA, the CDR3 is TGTGCCAGCAGTCCACCCAGGGAGGAGTCGGGGGAAAAACTGTTTTTT. Translation gives CASSPPREESGEKLFF.

V gene TRBV18 combines with J gene TRBJ1-5; D is possibly TRBD1 (6 bases). Germline CDR1 and CDR2: KGHSH and LQKENI. The CDR3 consists of 13 residues. V dropped 6 bases and J dropped 6 bases, with 12 bases sitting between them. The CDR3 loop reads CASSLDSGQPQHF. In DNA form, the CDR3 reads TGTGCCAGCTCGCTGGACAGCGGTCAGCCCCAGCATTTT. The full variable domain, completed using reference TRBV18 and TRBJ1-5, is NAGVMQNPRHLVRRRGQEARLRCSPMKGHSHVYWYRQLPEEGLKFMVYLQKENIIDESGMPKERFSAEFPKEGPSILRIQQVVRGDSAAYFCASSLDSGQPQHFGDGTRLSIL.

The chain employs TRBV5-8 and TRBJ2-6; D gene ambiguous. Germline CDR1 reads SGHTS; CDR2 reads YDEGEE. The V end was cut by 6 bases, the J end by 0 bases, with 4 bases between. The CDR3 is made up of 13 amino acids. The CDR3 reads CASKHSGANVLTF. CDR3 bases: TGTGCCAGCAAACACTCTGGGGCCAACGTCCTGACTTTC.

Only a few counts were recorded for this clone. V is TRBV28 and J is TRBJ2-5; D is undetermined. The J call is doubtful: the DNA matches TRBJ2-7 better. CDR3 size: 12 residues. Germline CDR1 MDHEN, CDR2 SYDVKM. The CDR3 here is CATLTSAYEQYF. The CDR3 coding sequence is TGTGCCACCTTGACATCAGCCTACGAGCAGTACTTC.

This chain joins TRBV7-3 and TRBJ2-3; 14 nucleotides match TRBD2. Per germline, CDR1 SGHTA and CDR2 FQGTGA. The CDR3 spans 14 residues. J was trimmed by 9 bases and V by 5 bases; bases with no gene match: 4. CDR3 sequence reads: CASSGGLAGETQYF. DNA for the CDR3: TGTGCCAGCAGCGGGGGACTAGCGGGAGAGACGCAGTATTTT.

The sample holds a few counts of this clone. The rearrangement joins TRBV25-1 to TRBJ2-7, with D uncertain. CDR3 length equals 13 residues. Germline CDR1 and CDR2: MGHDK and SYGVNS. Trimming took off 2 bases at V and 0 bases at J, with 5 bases between the two ends. The CDR3 sequence: CASSETVSYEQYF. The CDR3 coding sequence is TGTGCCAGCAGTGAAACGGTCTCCTACGAGCAGTACTTC.

The chain uses TRBV9 and TRBJ2-2; perhaps TRBD2 as D (5 bases). V lost 7 bases and J 1 base, leaving 17 bases between the germline ends. The germline V gene has CDR1 SGDLS and CDR2 YYNGEE. This CDR3 is 16 amino acids long. The CDR3 DNA sequence: TGTGCCAGCTCTAAAGGGAGTTTAGAGAACACCGGGGAGCTGTTTTTT. Translated: CASSKGSLENTGELFF.

This clone was found once. This chain links TRBV19 with TRBJ2-3; D may be TRBD1 (6 bases). This CDR3 comprises 16 residues. Germline CDR1 is LNHDA and CDR2 is SQIVND (reference sequence). Trimming shortened V by 4 bases and J by 0 bases, and 14 bases separated the two germline ends. The CDR3 region has the DNA TGTGCCAGTAGTACCGGACAGCTCATTAGCACAGATACGCAGTATTTT. This gives the protein CASSTGQLISTDTQYF.

Only a few counts were recorded for this clone. The rearrangement links TRBV6-1 to TRBJ2-7; D is possibly TRBD1 (5 bases). CDR1 is MNHNS, CDR2 SASEGT, per germline. CDR3 length: 11 residues. V gave up 8 bases and J gave up 11 bases, with 16 bases separating them. In nucleotides, the CDR3 is TGTGCCAGCCCGGTAGGGGAAGTGGAGTACTTC. It is translated as CASPVGEVEYF.

As for this clone: A read error may produce the germline difference seen at one junction end. The chain is built from TRBV29-1 and TRBJ2-1; possible D gene TRBD2, 5 bases. Looked up from germline, CDR1 is SQVTM and CDR2 is ANQGSEA. The CDR3 sequence is 14 residues long. The CDR3 region has the DNA TGCAGCGTTGAGCTTACTAGTCGGTACAATGGGCAGTTCTTC. It yields the protein CSVELTSRYNGQFF.

This clone is a singleton in its sample. This chain links TRBV5-1 with TRBJ2-7; TRBD1 aligns across 9 bases. The V and J ends lost 0 bases and 5 bases, in that order; junction bases with no gene match: 3. This CDR3 comprises 14 residues. Germline CDR1 is SGHRS and CDR2 is YFSETQ. In nucleotides, the CDR3 is TGCGCCAGCAGCTTGGGGGACAGGGTTGACGAGCAGTACTTC. Residues: CASSLGDRVDEQYF.

This clone was detected only a few times. The chain couples TRBV19 to TRBJ1-5; D perhaps matches TRBD1 (5 bases). With 0 bases removed from V and 2 bases from J, the gap between germline ends came to 20 bases. The CDR3 consists of 19 residues. CDR1 and CDR2 (germline): LNHDA, SQIVND (reference sequence). This chain's CDR3 is CASSIDPGSGRGGNQPQHF. The CDR3 coding sequence is TGTGCCAGTAGTATAGATCCAGGGTCCGGGAGGGGAGGCAATCAGCCCCAGCATTTT.

Here the CDR3 DNA reads TGTGCCAGCAGCACCACGACAGGGGTGAACACTGAAGCTTTCTTT. Translated, it gives CASSTTTGVNTEAFF. The gene calls are TRBV9 and TRBJ1-1, with 8 bases lining up with TRBD1. This CDR3 region has 15 residues. J gave up 0 bases and V 4 bases, and 5 bases lay outside the gene matches. CDR1 is SGDLS and CDR2 is YYNGEE in the germline V gene.

This clone appeared a few times. The rearrangement uses TRBV6-1 and TRBJ1-5; TRBD1 agrees at 8 bases. The CDR3 is 15 amino acids. Per the germline V gene, CDR1 is MNHNS and CDR2 is SASEGT. The J segment lost 0 bases and the V segment lost 4 bases, leaving 2 bases of the junction unmatched. Here the CDR3 reads CASSGTGNSNQPQHF. The CDR3 DNA reads TGTGCCAGCAGTGGGACAGGGAATAGCAATCAGCCCCAGCATTTT.

V gene TRBV5-8 combines with J gene TRBJ2-3; possible D gene TRBD1, 6 bases. Trimming took 4 bases from V and 3 from J, leaving 18 bases between them. Germline CDR1 and CDR2: SGHTS and YDEGEE. The CDR3 runs to 16 residues. CDR3 region: CASSRIQGIGTDTQYF. CDR3 DNA: TGTGCCAGCAGCCGGATCCAGGGGATAGGAACAGATACGCAGTATTTT.

This clone has just a few counts. The CDR3 spells CASRSAGGPGNEQFF. The CDR3 bases are TGTGCCAGTAGAAGTGCGGGAGGGCCGGGTAATGAGCAGTTCTTC. J is TRBJ2-1 and V is TRBV19; 9 nucleotides agree with TRBD2. V gave up 6 bases and J gave up 7 bases; unmatched junction bases: 10. In germline, CDR1 is LNHDA, CDR2 SQIVND (reference sequence). CDR3 length: 15 amino acids.

Regarding this clone: The junction and the germline gene differ at one end; a read error may be behind it. The chain joins TRBV5-8 to TRBJ1-4, with unresolved D. The germline gives CDR1 SGHTS, CDR2 YDEGEE. The CDR3 sequence is 15 residues long. CDR3 amino acids: CASSPGLEVDEKLFF. The CDR3, as DNA: TGTGCCAGCAGCCCCGGTTTGGAGGTGGATGAAAAGCTGTTTTTT.

The CDR3 nucleotides are TGTGCCAGCAGTGCCAAGACAACAGGATATGGCTACACCTTC. It encodes CASSAKTTGYGYTF. This rearrangement joins TRBV6-1 to TRBJ1-2, with D possibly TRBD1 on 5 matching bases. V lost 4 bases to trimming and J lost 5 bases, with 14 bases between them. CDR3 length: 14 residues. The germline V gene has CDR1 MNHNS and CDR2 SASEGT.

A note on this clone: One junction end does not reproduce the germline sequence, and a read error may be involved. This rearrangement joins TRBV6-5 to TRBJ1-4; 9 bases are a match to TRBD1. Germline-derived CDR1 and CDR2 are MNHEY and SVGAGI. The CDR3 contains 15 residues. CDR3 DNA sequence: TGTGCCAGCAGTTACGGGACAGGGAGGGCGGCGGAACTGTCTTTT. It codes for CASSYGTGRAAELSF.

The gene calls are TRBV7-9 and TRBJ2-5; D is perhaps TRBD2 (5 bases). Per the germline V gene, CDR1 is SEHNR and CDR2 is FQNEAQ (reference sequence). V was trimmed by 1 base and J by 5 bases, leaving 14 bases between them. The CDR3 contains 15 residues. Here the CDR3 DNA reads TGTGCCAGCAGCTTAGTGGTCGGGGAGACGGAGACCCAGTACTTC. This encodes CASSLVVGETETQYF.

The sample holds one count of this clone. This chain links TRBV6-1 with TRBJ1-1; TRBD1 is a possible D gene (5 bases). Trimming took 3 bases from V and 10 from J, leaving 15 bases between them. CDR3 length equals 13 residues. Germline lookup yields CDR1 MNHNS and CDR2 SASEGT. This CDR3 reads CASSDGTRGGAFF. The DNA for the CDR3 is TGTGCCAGCAGTGATGGGACTCGGGGGGGAGCTTTCTTT.

The chain employs TRBV28 and TRBJ1-5; D is uncertain. The V end lost 7 bases, the J end lost 6 bases, and 19 bases lay between the germline ends. The CDR3 is 15 amino acids. Germline values: CDR1 MDHEN, CDR2 SYDVKM. CDR3 DNA sequence: TGTGCCAGCAAACCGGGAAACAGCTTAGGTCAGCCCCAGCATTTT. Its translation: CASKPGNSLGQPQHF. The full variable domain, with the rest looked up from reference TRBV28 and TRBJ1-5, is DVKVTQSSRYLVKRTGEKVFLECVQDMDHENMFWYRQDPGLGLRLIYFSYDVKMKEKGDIPEGYSVSREKKERFSLILESASTNQTSMYLCASKPGNSLGQPQHFGDGTRLSIL.

Regarding this clone: This same CDR3 is encoded by further DNA sequences in the sample. As DNA, the CDR3 is TGTGCCAGCTCACGGGGTAGCGGTGATAAAGAGACCCAGTACTTC. It is translated as CASSRGSGDKETQYF. The V call is TRBV18, the J call TRBJ2-5; TRBD2 might be the D (6 bases). The germline V gene has CDR1 KGHSH and CDR2 LQKENI. V was shortened by 4 bases and J by 3 bases, with 15 bases between the two germline ends. The length of the CDR3 is 15 residues.

This chain links TRBV7-9 with TRBJ2-2; 12 bases match TRBD2. V lost 7 bases to trimming and J lost 3 bases; unmatched junction nucleotides: 6. This CDR3 is 16 amino acids long. Germline lookup yields CDR1 SEHNR and CDR2 FQNEAQ (reference sequence). The CDR3 loop is CASTLLAGGDTGELFF. Written as DNA, the CDR3 is TGTGCCAGCACCCTCCTAGCGGGGGGGGACACCGGGGAGCTGTTTTTT.

This chain links TRBV7-8 with TRBJ1-3; D perhaps matches TRBD1 (6 bases). Trimming pared 6 bases from V and 2 bases from J, leaving 20 bases between. The CDR3 loop spans 17 amino acids. Per germline, CDR1 SGHVS and CDR2 FQNEAQ. The CDR3 sequence is CASSFRPGGGAGNTIYF. The CDR3 nucleotides read TGTGCCAGCAGTTTTAGGCCGGGGGGGGGCGCTGGAAACACCATATATTTT.